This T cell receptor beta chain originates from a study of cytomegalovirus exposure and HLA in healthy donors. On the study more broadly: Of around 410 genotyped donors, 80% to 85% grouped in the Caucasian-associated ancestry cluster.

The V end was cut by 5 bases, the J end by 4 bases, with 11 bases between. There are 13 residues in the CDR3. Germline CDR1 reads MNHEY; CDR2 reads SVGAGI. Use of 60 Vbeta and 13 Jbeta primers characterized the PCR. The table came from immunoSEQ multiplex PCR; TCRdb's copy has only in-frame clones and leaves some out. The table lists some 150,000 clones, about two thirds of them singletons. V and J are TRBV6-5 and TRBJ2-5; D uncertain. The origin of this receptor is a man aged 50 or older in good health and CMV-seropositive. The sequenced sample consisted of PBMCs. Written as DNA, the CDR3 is TGTGCCAGCAGTAGAGTTAAGAGAGAGACCCAGTACTTC. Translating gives CASSRVKRETQYF.